The TCR beta chain described here comes from a study of identifying expanded T cells in peripheral blood. Germline assignment: CDR1 MNHNS and CDR2 SASEGT. The junction had 16 bases not matched to a gene; V was cut back by 10 bases and J by 4 bases. CDR3 length: 15 amino acids. The table came from immunoSEQ multiplex PCR; TCRdb's copy has only in-frame clones and leaves some out. The sample lists approximately 57,000 clones, around 90% occurring once. This receptor was obtained from a person aged 18 to 75 in good health. The chain employs TRBV6-1 and TRBJ2-7, with 7 bases matching TRBD2. Sequenced material: blood. In DNA form, the CDR3 reads TGTGCCATCGTGGGGAGGGACCGCCGCCTTTACGAGCAGTACTTC. It translates to CAIVGRDRRLYEQYF.